The subject of this entry is one TCR beta chain. This sample is drawn from a study of CD8 T cells in Susac syndrome. The overall study: At blood draw, Susac syndrome patients were therapy-naive, on corticosteroids, or on intravenous immunoglobulin alone.

Germline CDR1 is DFQATT and CDR2 is SNEGSKA (reference sequence). V gave up 2 bases and J gave up 15 bases; unmatched junction bases: 15. The CDR3 is 15 amino acids. RNA was extracted with the RNeasy kit, and a quantity of roughly 0.45 to 1 ug was reverse transcribed using random hexamers. TCRdb ran MiXCR on the immunoSEQ multiplex PCR reads and lists one entry per CDR3 protein. In the table there are more than 100,000 distinct CDR3 sequences, 95% to 96% of which are singletons. The authors negatively isolated CD8+ and CD4+ T cells and FACS-enriched TEMRA cells. The sample consisted of CD4+ T cells from PBMCs. V is TRBV20-1 and J is TRBJ1-4; 10 bases line up with TRBD1. This receptor was identified in a human donor with Susac syndrome. The CDR3 coding sequence is TGCAGTGCTAGACCCCCGGGACAGGGGAACCCAGGGATGTTTTTT. It codes for CSARPPGQGNPGMFF.